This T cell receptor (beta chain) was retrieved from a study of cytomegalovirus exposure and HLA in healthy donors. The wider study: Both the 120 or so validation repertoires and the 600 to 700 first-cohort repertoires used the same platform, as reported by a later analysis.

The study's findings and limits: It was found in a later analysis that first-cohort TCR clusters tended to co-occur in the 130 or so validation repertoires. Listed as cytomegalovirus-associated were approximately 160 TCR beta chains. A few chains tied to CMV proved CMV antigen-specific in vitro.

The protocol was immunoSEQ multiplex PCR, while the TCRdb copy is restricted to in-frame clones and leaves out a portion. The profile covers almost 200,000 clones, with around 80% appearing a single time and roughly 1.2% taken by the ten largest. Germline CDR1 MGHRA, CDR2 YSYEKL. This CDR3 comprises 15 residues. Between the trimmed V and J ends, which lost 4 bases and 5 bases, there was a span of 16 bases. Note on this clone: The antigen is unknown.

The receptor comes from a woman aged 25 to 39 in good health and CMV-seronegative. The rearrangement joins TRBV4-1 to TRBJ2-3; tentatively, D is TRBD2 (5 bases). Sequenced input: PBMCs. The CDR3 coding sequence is TGCGCCAGCAGCCTTCTGGGGAGCCGAGGAGATACGCAGTATTTT. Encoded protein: CASSLLGSRGDTQYF.